One and the same sample provided the 14 T cell receptor beta chains below, sequenced in a study of blood T cell repertoires in COVID-19 (dated by TCRdb to 2020 to 2021). The library was obtained by the immunoSEQ multiplex PCR assay. This is the immuneACCESS table as TCRdb keeps it, with only in-frame sequences that have V and J called. A part of the clones is gone; compared with another copy, unresolved V genes explain less than half, and the rest is unexplained. Across this sample there are roughly 300,000 clones, with about 89% seen only once. About 6% of the sample belongs to the ten largest clones. Sequencing was performed on peripheral blood. The receptors shown here come from a man aged 18 to 29 who had recovered from COVID-19.

The chain joins TRBV7-9 to TRBJ2-3; D unclear. CDR1 SEHNR and CDR2 FQNEAQ come from the germline V gene (reference sequence). The CDR3 length is 15 residues. V shed 5 bases and J shed 0 bases, with 12 bases lying between them. The CDR3 nucleotides read TGTGCCAGCAGCGGCAAACAGTCTAGCACAGATACGCAGTATTTT. This encodes CASSGKQSSTDTQYF.

In this sample, this clone turned up a few times. V gene TRBV30 combines with J gene TRBJ2-1, with D uncertain. V lost 2 bases to trimming and J lost 7 bases, with 9 bases between them. The CDR3 runs to 12 residues. The germline V gene encodes CDR1 GTSNPN and CDR2 SVGIG (reference sequence). The CDR3 bases are TGTGCCTGGAGTAGCGAACGTAATGAGCAGTTCTTC. It is translated as CAWSSERNEQFF.

This clone was recorded once. This sequence joins TRBV6-2 or TRBV6-3 and TRBJ1-2; 8 bases line up with TRBD1. Germline V gene sequence: CDR1 MNHEY, CDR2 SVGEGT. This CDR3 has 15 amino acids. The V and J ends lost 5 bases and 8 bases, in that order; junction bases with no gene match: 13. CDR3 DNA sequence: TGTGCCAGCAGTAAAGGACAGGGCGCTTTGCGCGGCTACACCTTC. This encodes CASSKGQGALRGYTF.

This clone was picked up a small number of times. The CDR3, as DNA: TGTGCCGCGGGGACAGCGAACACTGAAGCTTTCTTT. Amino acid sequence: CAAGTANTEAFF. The gene calls are TRBV19 and TRBJ1-1, with 7 nucleotides matching TRBD1. The V segment lost 11 bases and the J segment 1 base; nucleotides outside the gene matches: 4. CDR1 is LNHDA, CDR2 SQIVND, per germline (reference sequence). There are 12 residues in the CDR3. The full variable domain, completed using reference TRBV19 and TRBJ1-1, is DGGITQSPKYLFRKEGQNVTLSCEQNLNHDAMYWYRQDPGQGLRLIYYSQIVNDFQKGDIAEGYSVSREKKESFPLTVTSAQKNPTAFYLCAAGTANTEAFFGQGTRLTVV.

The chain couples TRBV14 to TRBJ2-1; 9 nucleotides match TRBD1. With V trimmed by 4 bases and J by 0 bases, 13 bases remained unmatched. The germline CDR1 and CDR2 sequences are SGHDN and FVKESK. The CDR3 has 19 amino acids. The CDR3 sequence: CASSPGQGNFFSSYNEQFF. DNA of the CDR3: TGTGCCAGCAGCCCGGGACAGGGAAATTTCTTTAGCTCCTACAATGAGCAGTTCTTC. The full variable domain, rest sourced from reference TRBV14 and TRBJ2-1, is EAGVTQFPSHSVIEKGQTVTLRCDPISGHDNLYWYRRVMGKEIKFLLHFVKESKQDESGMPNNRFLAERTGGTYSTLKVQPAELEDSGVYFCASSPGQGNFFSSYNEQFFGPGTRLTVL.

This clone was detected a few times. J is TRBJ2-7 and V is TRBV20-1; TRBD1 aligns across 8 bases. The J segment lost 7 bases and the V segment lost 3 bases, leaving 14 bases of the junction unmatched. Per the germline V gene, CDR1 is DFQATT and CDR2 is SNEGSKA (reference sequence). CDR3 length: 15 amino acids. CDR3 loop: CSASESGQGAREQYF. CDR3 nucleotides: TGCAGTGCTAGTGAAAGTGGGCAGGGGGCAAGGGAGCAGTACTTC.

The V gene is TRBV16, the J gene TRBJ1-2, with 11 bases that match TRBD1. With 4 bases clipped from V and 4 bases from J, the junction kept 5 bases outside the gene matches. The germline V gene has CDR1 KGHSY and CDR2 FQNENV. The CDR3 totals 15 residues. CDR3 in amino acids: CASSPPGQGGYGYTF. The CDR3 DNA reads TGTGCCAGCAGCCCCCCGGGACAGGGGGGCTATGGCTACACCTTC.

This chain links TRBV10-3 with TRBJ1-2; TRBD1 matches at 11 bases. V shed 0 bases and J 0 bases; nucleotides not matched to a gene: 6. The CDR3 is 18 residues long. Germline V gene sequence: CDR1 ENHRY, CDR2 SYGVKD. The CDR3 region is CAISESGDRGAPNYGYTF. CDR3 in DNA: TGTGCCATCAGTGAGTCGGGGGACAGGGGGGCACCTAACTATGGCTACACCTTC.

The rearrangement uses TRBV27 and TRBJ2-5; TRBD2 matches 10 bases. With V trimmed by 7 bases and J by 5 bases, 10 bases remained unmatched. From germline, CDR1 is MNHEY and CDR2 SMNVEV (reference sequence). This CDR3 region has 15 residues. CDR3 sequence reads: CASTVLAGAWETQYF. CDR3 DNA sequence: TGTGCCAGCACCGTTCTAGCGGGAGCGTGGGAGACCCAGTACTTC.

The chain links TRBV27 to TRBJ2-1; D possibly corresponds to TRBD1 (6 bases). The V gene lost 6 bases and the J gene lost 4 bases, with 19 bases spanning the gap. Germline loops: CDR1 MNHEY, CDR2 SMNVEV (reference sequence). The length of the CDR3 is 16 residues. The CDR3 reads CASSKFGIDRYNEQFF. CDR3 DNA: TGTGCCAGCAGCAAGTTTGGGATCGACAGGTACAATGAGCAGTTCTTC.

This chain links TRBV30 with TRBJ2-7; D remains ambiguous. The V and J ends lost 1 base and 4 bases respectively, with 8 bases between them. The CDR3 has 12 amino acids. From germline, CDR1 is GTSNPN and CDR2 SVGIG (reference sequence). The CDR3 protein is CAWSAETYEQYF. The CDR3 DNA reads TGTGCCTGGAGTGCCGAAACTTACGAGCAGTACTTC.

The CDR3 loop reads CASSSGGEDYEQYF. The DNA of the CDR3 is TGTGCCAGTAGTTCGGGGGGCGAAGACTACGAGCAGTACTTC. The genes are TRBV19 and TRBJ2-7, with TRBD2 as a possible D gene (7 bases). V was cut by 5 bases and J by 3 bases, with 14 bases left in between. The germline V gene encodes CDR1 LNHDA and CDR2 SQIVND (reference sequence). The CDR3 length is 14 residues.

V and J are TRBV2 and TRBJ1-1; 7 bases are shared with TRBD1. Germline CDR1 reads SNHLY; CDR2 reads FYNNEI. The CDR3 extends over 11 amino acids. V was clipped by 6 bases and J by 14 bases; unmatched bases: 9. The CDR3 coding sequence is TGTGCCAGCAGCCAGACAGGGACATGGTTCTTT. Translated: CASSQTGTWFF.

This chain uses TRBV29-1 with TRBJ1-1; 7 positions match TRBD1. V was pared by 4 bases and J by 0 bases, with 8 bases of the junction left unmatched. This CDR3 is 15 amino acids long. Germline values: CDR1 SQVTM, CDR2 ANQGSEA. CDR3 DNA: TGCAGCGTTGGGGGGACCCAGGGGGTGAACACTGAAGCTTTCTTT. Residues: CSVGGTQGVNTEAFF. Supplemented by reference TRBV29-1 and TRBJ1-1, the full variable domain reads SAVISQKPSRDICQRGTSLTIQCQVDSQVTMMFWYRQQPGQSLTLIATANQGSEATYESGFVIDKFPISRPNLTFSTLTVSNMSPEDSSIYLCSVGGTQGVNTEAFFGQGTRLTVV.